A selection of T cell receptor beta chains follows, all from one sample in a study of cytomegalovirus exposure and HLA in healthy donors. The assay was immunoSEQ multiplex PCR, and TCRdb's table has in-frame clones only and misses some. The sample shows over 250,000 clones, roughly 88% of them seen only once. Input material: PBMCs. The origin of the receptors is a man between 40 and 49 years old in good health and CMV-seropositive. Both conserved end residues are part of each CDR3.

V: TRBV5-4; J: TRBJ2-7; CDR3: CASSLGSQGNYEQYF
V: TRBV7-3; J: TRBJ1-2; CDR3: CASSKGQGAGSYGYTF
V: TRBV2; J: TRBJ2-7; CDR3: CASNYRGFPYEQYF
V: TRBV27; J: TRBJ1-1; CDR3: CASSFRNRVGNTEAFF
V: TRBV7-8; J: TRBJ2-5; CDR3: CASSLVAQPQETQYF
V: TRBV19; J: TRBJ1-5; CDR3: CASSVPGTGARPQHF
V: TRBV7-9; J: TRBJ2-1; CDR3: CASSGGGFF
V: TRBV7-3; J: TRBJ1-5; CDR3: CASSLGDRGSNQPQHF
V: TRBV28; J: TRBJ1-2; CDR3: CASSTYYFGYTF
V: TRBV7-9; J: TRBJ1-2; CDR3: CASSLAGGAYGYTF
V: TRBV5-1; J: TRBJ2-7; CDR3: CASSLGQGSSYEQYF
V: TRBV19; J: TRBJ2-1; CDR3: CASSIIAGVTNEQFF
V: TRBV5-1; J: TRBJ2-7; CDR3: CASRGGLALGEQYF
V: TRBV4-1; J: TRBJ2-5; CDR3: CASSQRGEPGVETQYF
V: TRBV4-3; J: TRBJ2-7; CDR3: CASSQARERVYEQYF
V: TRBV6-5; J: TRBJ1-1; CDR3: CASSYSGGSYTEAFF
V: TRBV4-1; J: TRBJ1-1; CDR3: CASSLTQRNTEAFF
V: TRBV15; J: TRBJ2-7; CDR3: CATSPRQGRHEQYF
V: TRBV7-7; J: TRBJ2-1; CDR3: CASSRRLAGEGIEQFF
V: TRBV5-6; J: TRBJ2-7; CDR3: CASSLPQAPYEQYF
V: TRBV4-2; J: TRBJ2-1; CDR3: CASSQTIAGYNEQFF
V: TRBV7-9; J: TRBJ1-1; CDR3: CASSHVTGVTEAFF
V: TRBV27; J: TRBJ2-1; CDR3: CASSTGTPRVNEQFF
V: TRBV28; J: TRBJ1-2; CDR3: CASSLNRGTLYGYTF
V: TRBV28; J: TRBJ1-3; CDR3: CASSLLGGGGNTIYF
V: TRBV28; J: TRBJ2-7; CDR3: CASRLVDEQYF
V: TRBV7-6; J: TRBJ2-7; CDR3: CASSLVVTGQANYEQYF
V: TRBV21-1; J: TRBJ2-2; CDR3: CASTRTEGFGELFF
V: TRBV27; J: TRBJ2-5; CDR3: CASRTDRGRETQYF
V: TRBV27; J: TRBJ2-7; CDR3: CASSSVGQDFAEQYF